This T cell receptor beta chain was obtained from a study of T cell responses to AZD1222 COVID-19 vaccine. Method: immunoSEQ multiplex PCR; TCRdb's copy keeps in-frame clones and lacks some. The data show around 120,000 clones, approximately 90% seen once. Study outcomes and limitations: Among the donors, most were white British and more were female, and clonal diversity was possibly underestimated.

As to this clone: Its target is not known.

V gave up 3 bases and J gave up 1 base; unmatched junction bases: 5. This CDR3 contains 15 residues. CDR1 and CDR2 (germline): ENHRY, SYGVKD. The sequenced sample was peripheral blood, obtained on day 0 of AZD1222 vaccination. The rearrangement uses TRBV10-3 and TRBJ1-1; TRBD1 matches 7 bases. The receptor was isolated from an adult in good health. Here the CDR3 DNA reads TGTGCCATCAGTGAACGCGGACAGGCGAACACTGAAGCTTTCTTT. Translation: CAISERGQANTEAFF.